This T cell receptor (beta chain) was documented in a study of T cell responses to AZD1222 COVID-19 vaccine. Turning to the study itself: Pooled in the analysis were second doses at about 4 or about 12 weeks. Findings and caveats of the study: Nearly half of spike-specific TCRs reportedly go after variant regions that carry no mutations. All repertoire sampling was performed exclusively after the peak T cell response.

The protocol was immunoSEQ multiplex PCR, while the TCRdb copy is restricted to in-frame clones and leaves out a portion. Of 110,000 to 150,000 clones listed, roughly 88% were seen once; the top ten hold more than 7%. Concerning this clone: Its matching antigen is unknown.

The sample was peripheral blood, taken on day 0 of AZD1222 vaccination. This TCR came from an adult in good health.

The DNA of the CDR3 is TGCGCCAGCAGCGGGACAAGGATCCAAGAGACCCAGTACTTC. As protein: CASSGTRIQETQYF. The rearrangement uses TRBV10-2 and TRBJ2-5; a possible D gene is TRBD1 (6 bases). Looked up from germline, CDR1 is WSHSY and CDR2 is SAAADI. This CDR3 spans 14 amino acids. V was clipped by 6 bases and J by 1 base, with 12 bases between them.